One and the same sample provided the 7 T cell receptor beta chains below, sequenced in a study of shared clonotypes between healthy human individuals. Assay: immunoSEQ multiplex PCR; the TCRdb copy retains only in-frame clones and omits some. The sample records 2 million to 3 million clones, approximately 94% being singletons. Sequenced material: naive CD4+ T cells from PBMCs. As to subset: CD45RA+ positively selected. Receptor source: a man aged 18-30 years in good health. Some clones in this sample may be carry-over from other donors' samples.

The chain couples TRBV7-8 to TRBJ2-5; either TRBD1 or TRBD2 may supply D (5 bases each). This CDR3 contains 16 residues. Germline V CDR1 and CDR2: SGHVS, FQNEAQ. Trimming stripped 5 bases from V and 4 bases from J, with 20 bases between. The CDR3 DNA reads as TGTGCCAGCAGCCCACGACCGGGGCCCGTTTTAGAGACCCAGTACTTC. Its translation is CASSPRPGPVLETQYF. The full variable domain, completed using reference TRBV7-8 and TRBJ2-5, is GAGVSQSPRYKVAKRGQDVALRCDPISGHVSLFWYQQALGQGPEFLTYFQNEAQLDKSGLPSDRFFAERPEGSVSTLKIQRTQQEDSAVYLCASSPRPGPVLETQYFGPGTRLLVL.

The chain employs TRBV5-1 and TRBJ2-1; D is possibly TRBD1 or TRBD2 (5 bases each). Trimming removed 6 bases at V and 6 bases at J, with 22 bases between. CDR1 and CDR2 from the germline V gene are SGHRS and YFSETQ. CDR3 length: 16 residues. This chain's CDR3 is CASTTMGDLKGNEQFF. The CDR3 DNA follows: TGCGCCAGCACCACAATGGGGGATTTGAAAGGCAATGAGCAGTTCTTC. The full variable domain, with the rest looked up from reference TRBV5-1 and TRBJ2-1, is KAGVTQTPRYLIKTRGQQVTLSCSPISGHRSVSWYQQTPGQGLQFLFEYFSETQRNKGNFPGRFSGRQFSNSRSEMNVSTLELGDSALYLCASTTMGDLKGNEQFFGPGTRLTVL.

To note about this clone: Additional DNA sequences in this sample encode the identical CDR3. The CDR3 coding sequence is TGTGCCAGCTCCCCCGGGAGGACTGAAGCTTTCTTT. Translated, it gives CASSPGRTEAFF. The V gene is TRBV7-2, the J gene TRBJ1-1; D unresolved. V lost 8 bases to trimming and J lost 5 bases, with 12 bases between them. There are 12 residues in the CDR3. The germline V gene has CDR1 SGHTA and CDR2 FQGNSA. Full variable domain (rest looked up from reference TRBV7-2 and TRBJ1-1): GAGVSQSPSNKVTEKGKDVELRCDPISGHTALYWYRQSLGQGLEFLIYFQGNSAPDKSGLPSDRFSAERTGGSVSTLTIQRTQQEDSAVYLCASSPGRTEAFFGQGTRLTVV.

This chain links TRBV5-4 with TRBJ2-3, with D perhaps TRBD2 (5 bases). The V gene lost 0 bases and the J gene lost 6 bases, with 11 bases spanning the gap. The CDR3 sequence is 14 residues long. In germline, CDR1 is SGHNT, CDR2 YYREEE (reference sequence). The CDR3 bases are TGTGCCAGCAGCTTGGAGCAGGTAGCGGATACGCAGTATTTT. It yields the protein CASSLEQVADTQYF.

For the CDR3, the DNA is TGCGCCAGCAGCTTGATAACAGGGCCCAAAAACATTCAGTACTTC. Its protein is CASSLITGPKNIQYF. The rearrangement links TRBV5-1 to TRBJ2-4; D might be TRBD1 (6 bases). The CDR3 contains 15 residues. Deletions cut 1 base from V and 2 bases from J, with 10 bases between. From germline, CDR1 is SGHRS and CDR2 YFSETQ.

Of note for this clone: Just one base apart from a much larger clone, this may be a read error. Other DNA sequences in this sample translate to the same CDR3. The V gene is TRBV7-3, the J gene TRBJ2-2; D unresolved. The V gene's germline CDR1 is SGHTA and CDR2 FQGTGA. Trimming cost V 6 bases and J 2 bases, with 4 bases left between them. This CDR3 is 12 amino acids long. CDR3 DNA: TGTGCCAGCAGTCTAAACACCGGGGAGCTGTTTTTT. This gives the protein CASSLNTGELFF.

As for this clone: Different DNA sequences within this sample yield the same CDR3. The J gene is TRBJ1-1, the V gene TRBV12-5, with no clear D. Germline CDR1 LGHNT, CDR2 FRNRAP. Trimming removed 2 bases from V and 1 base from J, with 5 bases in between. There are 13 residues in the CDR3. As DNA, the CDR3 is TGTGCTAGTGGTTTGTGGGGGAACACTGAAGCTTTCTTT. Its translation: CASGLWGNTEAFF.